In this sample, the clone carrying this T cell receptor beta chain turned up many times. The length of the CDR3 is 14 residues. Trimming shortened V by 1 base and J by 3 bases, and 10 bases separated the two germline ends. The data derive from a study of T-cell reconstitution after alpha-beta-depleted transplantation in children. As it was prepared, the TCRbeta library received unique molecular identifiers. TCRdb used MiXCR to reprocess the PCR reads, holding one entry per CDR3 protein. The sample holds about 400,000 distinct CDR3 sequences, around 15% seen once. The chain couples TRBV12-3 or TRBV12-4 to TRBJ2-7; no firm D call. The sequenced sample was PBMCs, mostly from graft donor cells, obtained 360 days after TCRalphabeta/CD19-depleted stem cell transplant. The TCR originated in a boy in the first two years of life who had a stem cell transplant for Wiskott-Aldrich syndrome, so the T cells may come from the graft donor. In nucleotides, the CDR3 is TGTGCCAGCAGTTTAGGTCTGGGAATCTACGAGCAGTACTTC. This gives the protein CASSLGLGIYEQYF.